The 2 T cell receptor beta chains presented below share a single source sample, sequenced in a study of blood T cell repertoires in COVID-19. The data were produced by immunoSEQ multiplex PCR, yet TCRdb's version contains in-frame clones alone and is incomplete. The sample consists of 120,000 or so clones, around 80% of them appearing once. What was sequenced was peripheral blood. The origin of the receptors is a man between 25 and 39 years old with COVID-19, enrolled during active disease.

The chain uses TRBV27 and TRBJ2-7; 12 positions agree with TRBD1. With V trimmed by 5 bases and J by 7 bases, 9 bases remained unmatched. This CDR3 contains 15 residues. Germline values: CDR1 MNHEY, CDR2 SMNVEV (reference sequence). CDR3 in amino acids: CASSPKGQGAQEQYF. Here the CDR3 DNA reads TGTGCCAGCAGTCCCAAGGGACAGGGGGCGCAGGAGCAGTACTTC.

The rearrangement uses TRBV30 and TRBJ1-6; no firm D call. This CDR3 is 16 amino acids long. The ends were cut back, 0 bases at V and 10 bases at J, with 19 bases in the middle. Germline lookup yields CDR1 GTSNPN and CDR2 SVGIG (reference sequence). The CDR3: CAWSVRRGKAGSPLHF. CDR3 DNA sequence: TGTGCCTGGAGTGTACGGAGAGGGAAGGCCGGGTCACCCCTCCACTTT.